These T cell receptor beta chains were read from a single sample in a study of T cell repertoires in cytomegalovirus infection. A single record per CDR3 protein comes from TCRdb applying MiXCR to the reads. Seen here are approximately 320,000 distinct CDR3 sequences, around 9.5% observed once, and the top ten hold approximately 4.5%. The sample comprised PBMCs. The receptor source for this set is a human donor in good health (CMV status not recorded). Some clones in this sample may be carry-over from other donors' samples. The CDR3 runs from the conserved cysteine through the conserved F or W. Each record gives: clone size, V gene, J gene, D gene, CDR3 DNA, CDR3 protein. A D gene is named only where the DNA matches it firmly. Clone size is not always given. Where it is, it says once, few, many or a class for expanded clones.

clone size: many; V gene: TRBV7-2; J gene: TRBJ2-3; D gene: .; CDR3 DNA: TGTGCCAGCAGCCCCGAGGGGCGTCCGGCAGATACGCAGTATTTT; CDR3 protein: CASSPEGRPADTQYF
clone size: .; V gene: TRBV27; J gene: TRBJ2-3; D gene: .; CDR3 DNA: TGTGCCAGCAGTTTGGAGCGGCTCACAGATACGCAGTATTTT; CDR3 protein: CASSLERLTDTQYF
clone size: few; V gene: TRBV24-1; J gene: TRBJ2-1; D gene: .; CDR3 DNA: TGTGCCACCAGTGAACCGTCCGGTGGACGGCGCATACGGCAGTTCTTC; CDR3 protein: CATSEPSGGRRIRQFF
clone size: .; V gene: TRBV27; J gene: TRBJ2-3; D gene: .; CDR3 DNA: TGTGCCAGCAATCCCCTAGACTACAGCACAGATACGCAGTATTTT; CDR3 protein: CASNPLDYSTDTQYF
clone size: few; V gene: TRBV6-6; J gene: TRBJ1-1; D gene: .; CDR3 DNA: TGTGCCAGTCGGGACAATCCTGAAGCTTTCTTT; CDR3 protein: CASRDNPEAFF
clone size: many; V gene: TRBV5-6; J gene: TRBJ1-5; D gene: .; CDR3 DNA: TGTGCCAGCAGCTTTCTAGGCGGACAGCCCCAGCATTTT; CDR3 protein: CASSFLGGQPQHF
clone size: few; V gene: TRBV12-3/TRBV12-4; J gene: TRBJ2-1; D gene: .; CDR3 DNA: TGTGCCAGCAGTTTAGCGACTCCGAGTGAGCAGTTCTTC; CDR3 protein: CASSLATPSEQFF
clone size: .; V gene: TRBV18; J gene: TRBJ1-5; D gene: TRBD1; CDR3 DNA: TGTGCCAGCTCACCACCGGGACAGAATCAGCCCCAGCATTTT; CDR3 protein: CASSPPGQNQPQHF
clone size: .; V gene: TRBV19; J gene: TRBJ1-2; D gene: .; CDR3 DNA: TGTGCCAGTAATTCGCAAGCTAACTATGGCTACACCTTC; CDR3 protein: CASNSQANYGYTF
clone size: many; V gene: TRBV12-3/TRBV12-4; J gene: TRBJ1-2; D gene: TRBD1; CDR3 DNA: TGTGCCAGCAGTTTAGGGACGCGACAGGGATTTTGGGGTGGCTACACCTTC; CDR3 protein: CASSLGTRQGFWGGYTF
clone size: many; V gene: TRBV29-1; J gene: TRBJ2-7; D gene: TRBD1; CDR3 DNA: TGCAGCGTGGCGGGACAGGGGGCAAACGAGCAGTACTTC; CDR3 protein: CSVAGQGANEQYF
clone size: many; V gene: TRBV7-9; J gene: TRBJ1-2; D gene: .; CDR3 DNA: TGTGCCAGCAGCTTAGGGAACTCTTATGGCTACACCTTC; CDR3 protein: CASSLGNSYGYTF
clone size: medium-sized; V gene: TRBV7-2; J gene: TRBJ2-5; D gene: TRBD2; CDR3 DNA: TGTGCCAGCAGCTCTAGCGGTTCCCAAGAGACCCAGTACTTC; CDR3 protein: CASSSSGSQETQYF
clone size: .; V gene: TRBV28; J gene: TRBJ1-6; D gene: TRBD1; CDR3 DNA: TGTGCCAGCAGTCTACAGCGGGGGACAGGGGTTTTGAATTCACCCCTCCACTTT; CDR3 protein: CASSLQRGTGVLNSPLHF
clone size: many; V gene: TRBV6-2/TRBV6-3; J gene: TRBJ2-1; D gene: TRBD1; CDR3 DNA: TGTGCCAGCAGCCCCGGACAGGGGGGCTCCTACAATGAGCAGTTCTTC; CDR3 protein: CASSPGQGGSYNEQFF
clone size: many; V gene: TRBV7-9; J gene: TRBJ2-2; D gene: .; CDR3 DNA: TGTGCCAGCAGCGCGAATAATTCTAACACCGGGGAGCTGTTTTTT; CDR3 protein: CASSANNSNTGELFF
clone size: few; V gene: TRBV7-8; J gene: TRBJ2-7; D gene: .; CDR3 DNA: TGTGCCAGCAGCTTTAGGTCGAGAGGGGAATCATTCTACGAGCAGTACTTC; CDR3 protein: CASSFRSRGESFYEQYF
clone size: few; V gene: TRBV6-6; J gene: TRBJ1-1; D gene: .; CDR3 DNA: TGTGCCAGCAGTTCTGAAGCTTTCTTT; CDR3 protein: CASSSEAFF
clone size: .; V gene: TRBV15; J gene: TRBJ2-7; D gene: .; CDR3 DNA: TGTGCCACCAGCAGAGATGGGGAAGGACTCACTGGTGGGTCCTTC; CDR3 protein: CATSRDGEGLTGGSF
clone size: .; V gene: TRBV10-3; J gene: TRBJ2-1; D gene: TRBD2; CDR3 DNA: TGTGCCATCAGCCGACTAGCGGGAGACAATGAGCAGTTCTTC; CDR3 protein: CAISRLAGDNEQFF
clone size: many; V gene: TRBV28; J gene: TRBJ2-7; D gene: .; CDR3 DNA: TGTGCCAGCAGTTCAAGGTTCCTCCGGGACACGGAGGCCTACGAGCAGTACTTC; CDR3 protein: CASSSRFLRDTEAYEQYF
clone size: many; V gene: TRBV12-3/TRBV12-4; J gene: TRBJ2-5; D gene: .; CDR3 DNA: TGTGCCAGCAGAGCTACTTGGGGAGGCCAAGAGACCCAGTACTTC; CDR3 protein: CASRATWGGQETQYF
clone size: few; V gene: TRBV23-1; J gene: TRBJ1-2; D gene: TRBD1; CDR3 DNA: TGCGCCAGCAGCCCTCTCAAGACAGGGGGCGAGGGGTATGGCTACACCTTC; CDR3 protein: CASSPLKTGGEGYGYTF
clone size: many; V gene: TRBV6-8; J gene: TRBJ2-7; D gene: TRBD2; CDR3 DNA: TGTGCCAGCAGTTGGGCTACGACAGGACTAGCGGGAGCCTACGAGCAGTACTTC; CDR3 protein: CASSWATTGLAGAYEQYF
clone size: many; V gene: TRBV7-2; J gene: TRBJ2-3; D gene: .; CDR3 DNA: TGTGCCAGCAGCTTAAATAAAGGGGCAGTAGATACGCAGTATTTT; CDR3 protein: CASSLNKGAVDTQYF
clone size: .; V gene: TRBV5-5; J gene: TRBJ2-5; D gene: TRBD2; CDR3 DNA: TGTGCCAGCAGCTACACTAGCGGTGGCGAGACCCAGTACTTC; CDR3 protein: CASSYTSGGETQYF
clone size: few; V gene: TRBV7-2; J gene: TRBJ1-4; D gene: TRBD1; CDR3 DNA: TGTGCCAGCAGCGGAACCGGGACAGGGTTTAATGAAAAACTGTTTTTT; CDR3 protein: CASSGTGTGFNEKLFF
clone size: few; V gene: TRBV20-1; J gene: TRBJ2-3; D gene: TRBD1; CDR3 DNA: TGCAGTGCTGCAGGACAGGGGATTATAGATACGCAGTATTTT; CDR3 protein: CSAAGQGIIDTQYF
clone size: many; V gene: TRBV11-2; J gene: TRBJ2-3; D gene: .; CDR3 DNA: TGTGCCAGCAGCTTCCCGAACAAGCGGGATACGCAGTATTTT; CDR3 protein: CASSFPNKRDTQYF
clone size: .; V gene: TRBV7-2; J gene: TRBJ2-1; D gene: .; CDR3 DNA: TGTGCCAGCAGCTTAGTATATAGTGAGCAGTTCTTC; CDR3 protein: CASSLVYSEQFF
clone size: .; V gene: TRBV2; J gene: TRBJ2-3; D gene: .; CDR3 DNA: TGTGCCAGCAACCCAAGGGGGACAGATACGCAGTATTTT; CDR3 protein: CASNPRGTDTQYF
clone size: many; V gene: TRBV7-2; J gene: TRBJ1-6; D gene: .; CDR3 DNA: TGTGCCAGCAGCTTAGTTGCAACATTTGATTCACCCCTCCACTTT; CDR3 protein: CASSLVATFDSPLHF
clone size: many; V gene: TRBV20-1; J gene: TRBJ1-5; D gene: .; CDR3 DNA: TGCAGTGCTAGAAACAGGGCTCGCAATCAGCCCCAGCATTTT; CDR3 protein: CSARNRARNQPQHF
clone size: .; V gene: TRBV12-3/TRBV12-4; J gene: TRBJ1-3; D gene: .; CDR3 DNA: TGTGCCAGCAGGGGGGCTCAGGACTCTGGAAACACCATATATTTT; CDR3 protein: CASRGAQDSGNTIYF
clone size: few; V gene: TRBV7-9; J gene: TRBJ1-2; D gene: .; CDR3 DNA: TGTGCCAGCAGCCCTGCCGGGCTAATCTATGGCTACACCTTC; CDR3 protein: CASSPAGLIYGYTF
clone size: .; V gene: TRBV6-1; J gene: TRBJ2-7; D gene: .; CDR3 DNA: TGTGCCAGCAGTTCCAGGGGCCTTAGCGGACCCTACGAGCAGTACTTC; CDR3 protein: CASSSRGLSGPYEQYF
clone size: few; V gene: TRBV27; J gene: TRBJ2-4; D gene: .; CDR3 DNA: TGTGCCAGCAGTTTATCAGGTCCCCTAGCCAAAAACATTCAGTACTTC; CDR3 protein: CASSLSGPLAKNIQYF
clone size: many; V gene: TRBV11-2; J gene: TRBJ2-3; D gene: .; CDR3 DNA: TGTGCCAGCAGCTTGCCAGCGGTGCCTACCCCTAGCACAGATACGCAGTATTTT; CDR3 protein: CASSLPAVPTPSTDTQYF
clone size: few; V gene: TRBV14; J gene: TRBJ1-3; D gene: .; CDR3 DNA: TGTGCCAGCAGCTGGGTCTCTGGAAACACCATATATTTT; CDR3 protein: CASSWVSGNTIYF
clone size: many; V gene: TRBV2; J gene: TRBJ2-5; D gene: .; CDR3 DNA: TGTGCCAGCAGTGAGCGTCAGGACGCCCGGGAAGAGACCCAGTACTTC; CDR3 protein: CASSERQDAREETQYF
clone size: many; V gene: TRBV7-8; J gene: TRBJ2-1; D gene: TRBD2; CDR3 DNA: TGTGCCAGTACCGGGACTAGCGGGGGGATTTACAATGAGCAGTTCTTC; CDR3 protein: CASTGTSGGIYNEQFF
clone size: few; V gene: TRBV5-5; J gene: TRBJ2-7; D gene: .; CDR3 DNA: TGTGCCAGCAGGGAAGGGGGGCCGATCTCCTACGAGCAGTACTTC; CDR3 protein: CASREGGPISYEQYF
clone size: few; V gene: TRBV18; J gene: TRBJ2-6; D gene: TRBD1; CDR3 DNA: TGTGCCAGCTCCCCGGGACAGGGGAGAGCTGGGGCCAACGTCCTGACTTTC; CDR3 protein: CASSPGQGRAGANVLTF
clone size: many; V gene: TRBV2; J gene: TRBJ1-5; D gene: .; CDR3 DNA: TGTGCCAGCAGTGGCGCGGGACGGAGCAATCAGCCCCAGCATTTT; CDR3 protein: CASSGAGRSNQPQHF
clone size: many; V gene: TRBV7-2; J gene: TRBJ2-3; D gene: TRBD2; CDR3 DNA: TGTGCCAGCAGCTTAAGACTAGCGGGGGGGATACCACTAGGAGCTAGCACAGATACGCAGTATTTT; CDR3 protein: CASSLRLAGGIPLGASTDTQYF
clone size: .; V gene: TRBV4-3; J gene: TRBJ1-1; D gene: .; CDR3 DNA: TGCGCCAGCAGCCTCTTCAGGTATGTCGAGGCTTTCTTT; CDR3 protein: CASSLFRYVEAFF
clone size: many; V gene: TRBV6-1; J gene: TRBJ1-6; D gene: .; CDR3 DNA: TGTGCCAGCAGGCTCTCTATGAGCTCCTATAATTCACCCCTCCACTTT; CDR3 protein: CASRLSMSSYNSPLHF
clone size: many; V gene: TRBV7-2; J gene: TRBJ2-3; D gene: TRBD2; CDR3 DNA: TGTGCCAGCACCCCGGGACTAGGGGCCGATACGCAGTATTTT; CDR3 protein: CASTPGLGADTQYF
clone size: few; V gene: TRBV5-4; J gene: TRBJ2-7; D gene: TRBD2; CDR3 DNA: TGTGCCAGCAGCGGCGGGGGACTAGGTTCTTACGAGCAGTACTTC; CDR3 protein: CASSGGGLGSYEQYF
clone size: .; V gene: TRBV4-3; J gene: TRBJ1-1; D gene: TRBD1; CDR3 DNA: TGCGCCAGCAGCCAACCCGACAGGGGTACTGAAGCTTTCTTT; CDR3 protein: CASSQPDRGTEAFF
clone size: many; V gene: TRBV7-8; J gene: TRBJ1-4; D gene: .; CDR3 DNA: TGTGCCAGCAGCCCCTACAGGGATGTTAACGAAAAACTGTTTTTT; CDR3 protein: CASSPYRDVNEKLFF
clone size: .; V gene: TRBV12-3/TRBV12-4; J gene: TRBJ2-5; D gene: .; CDR3 DNA: TGTGCCAGCAGTATAAGGTGGACGGAGGGCCAGTACTTC; CDR3 protein: CASSIRWTEGQYF
clone size: .; V gene: TRBV20-1; J gene: TRBJ2-5; D gene: .; CDR3 DNA: TGCAGAGGGGCGGAGACCCAGTACTTC; CDR3 protein: CRGAETQYF
clone size: once; V gene: TRBV24-1; J gene: TRBJ2-6; D gene: .; CDR3 DNA: TGTGCCACCAGTGATTCCCCGGGACATCTAATCTCTGGGGCCAACGTCCTGACTTTC; CDR3 protein: CATSDSPGHLISGANVLTF
clone size: few; V gene: TRBV28; J gene: TRBJ1-2; D gene: .; CDR3 DNA: TGTGCCAGCAGTTTCGGCACGTCCCACTATGGCTACACCTTC; CDR3 protein: CASSFGTSHYGYTF
clone size: few; V gene: TRBV27; J gene: TRBJ2-1; D gene: .; CDR3 DNA: TGTGCCAGTTCTCGTCCGGGGGCCTCGAGGGGAAATGAGCAGTTCTTC; CDR3 protein: CASSRPGASRGNEQFF
clone size: .; V gene: TRBV20-1; J gene: TRBJ1-2; D gene: TRBD1; CDR3 DNA: TGCAGTGCTAGTGGCCGCAGGGGGAACTATGGCTACACCTTC; CDR3 protein: CSASGRRGNYGYTF
clone size: .; V gene: TRBV19; J gene: TRBJ2-7; D gene: .; CDR3 DNA: TGTGCCAGTAGTATGTTCGGGGGCGAAGGAAGCGAGCAGTACTTC; CDR3 protein: CASSMFGGEGSEQYF
clone size: .; V gene: TRBV27; J gene: TRBJ1-3; D gene: .; CDR3 DNA: TGTGCCAGCAGTTATTCCCGGCACACTTTCTTCTCTGGAAACACCATATATTTT; CDR3 protein: CASSYSRHTFFSGNTIYF
clone size: few; V gene: TRBV7-3; J gene: TRBJ2-5; D gene: TRBD2; CDR3 DNA: TGTGCCAGCAGCTTAACTAGCGGGAGTGGGGAGACCCAGTACTTC; CDR3 protein: CASSLTSGSGETQYF